This TCR beta chain was profiled in a study of blood T cell repertoires in COVID-19. Across the whole study: Specimens from acute and convalescent COVID-19 originated in the United States, Italy and Spain. The analysed material was cDNA or gDNA that came from T cells, B-cell-depleted T cells, or PBMCs.

Trimming cost V 9 bases and J 3 bases; bases outside gene matches: 10. The germline V gene has CDR1 LGHNA and CDR2 YNFKEQ. The length of the CDR3 is 15 residues. In the original processing: Nucleated cell number was recorded as an estimate derived from reference gene primer amplification. This table comes from immunoSEQ multiplex PCR, and its TCRdb copy is limited to in-frame clones, with some not included. Clonal size and the V and J genes are those of that table, whereas D and trimming came from the DNA. The table has roughly 61,000 clones, 91% seen once; the top ten hold under 3%. The sequence came from a man aged 55 to 70 with acute or convalescent COVID-19. The V and J genes are TRBV4-2 and TRBJ1-2, with 10 nucleotides matching TRBD1. Material for sequencing was peripheral blood. CDR3 sequence: CASSIRDRGDYGYTF. Written as DNA, the CDR3 is TGTGCCAGTAGTATAAGGGACAGGGGAGACTATGGCTACACCTTC.